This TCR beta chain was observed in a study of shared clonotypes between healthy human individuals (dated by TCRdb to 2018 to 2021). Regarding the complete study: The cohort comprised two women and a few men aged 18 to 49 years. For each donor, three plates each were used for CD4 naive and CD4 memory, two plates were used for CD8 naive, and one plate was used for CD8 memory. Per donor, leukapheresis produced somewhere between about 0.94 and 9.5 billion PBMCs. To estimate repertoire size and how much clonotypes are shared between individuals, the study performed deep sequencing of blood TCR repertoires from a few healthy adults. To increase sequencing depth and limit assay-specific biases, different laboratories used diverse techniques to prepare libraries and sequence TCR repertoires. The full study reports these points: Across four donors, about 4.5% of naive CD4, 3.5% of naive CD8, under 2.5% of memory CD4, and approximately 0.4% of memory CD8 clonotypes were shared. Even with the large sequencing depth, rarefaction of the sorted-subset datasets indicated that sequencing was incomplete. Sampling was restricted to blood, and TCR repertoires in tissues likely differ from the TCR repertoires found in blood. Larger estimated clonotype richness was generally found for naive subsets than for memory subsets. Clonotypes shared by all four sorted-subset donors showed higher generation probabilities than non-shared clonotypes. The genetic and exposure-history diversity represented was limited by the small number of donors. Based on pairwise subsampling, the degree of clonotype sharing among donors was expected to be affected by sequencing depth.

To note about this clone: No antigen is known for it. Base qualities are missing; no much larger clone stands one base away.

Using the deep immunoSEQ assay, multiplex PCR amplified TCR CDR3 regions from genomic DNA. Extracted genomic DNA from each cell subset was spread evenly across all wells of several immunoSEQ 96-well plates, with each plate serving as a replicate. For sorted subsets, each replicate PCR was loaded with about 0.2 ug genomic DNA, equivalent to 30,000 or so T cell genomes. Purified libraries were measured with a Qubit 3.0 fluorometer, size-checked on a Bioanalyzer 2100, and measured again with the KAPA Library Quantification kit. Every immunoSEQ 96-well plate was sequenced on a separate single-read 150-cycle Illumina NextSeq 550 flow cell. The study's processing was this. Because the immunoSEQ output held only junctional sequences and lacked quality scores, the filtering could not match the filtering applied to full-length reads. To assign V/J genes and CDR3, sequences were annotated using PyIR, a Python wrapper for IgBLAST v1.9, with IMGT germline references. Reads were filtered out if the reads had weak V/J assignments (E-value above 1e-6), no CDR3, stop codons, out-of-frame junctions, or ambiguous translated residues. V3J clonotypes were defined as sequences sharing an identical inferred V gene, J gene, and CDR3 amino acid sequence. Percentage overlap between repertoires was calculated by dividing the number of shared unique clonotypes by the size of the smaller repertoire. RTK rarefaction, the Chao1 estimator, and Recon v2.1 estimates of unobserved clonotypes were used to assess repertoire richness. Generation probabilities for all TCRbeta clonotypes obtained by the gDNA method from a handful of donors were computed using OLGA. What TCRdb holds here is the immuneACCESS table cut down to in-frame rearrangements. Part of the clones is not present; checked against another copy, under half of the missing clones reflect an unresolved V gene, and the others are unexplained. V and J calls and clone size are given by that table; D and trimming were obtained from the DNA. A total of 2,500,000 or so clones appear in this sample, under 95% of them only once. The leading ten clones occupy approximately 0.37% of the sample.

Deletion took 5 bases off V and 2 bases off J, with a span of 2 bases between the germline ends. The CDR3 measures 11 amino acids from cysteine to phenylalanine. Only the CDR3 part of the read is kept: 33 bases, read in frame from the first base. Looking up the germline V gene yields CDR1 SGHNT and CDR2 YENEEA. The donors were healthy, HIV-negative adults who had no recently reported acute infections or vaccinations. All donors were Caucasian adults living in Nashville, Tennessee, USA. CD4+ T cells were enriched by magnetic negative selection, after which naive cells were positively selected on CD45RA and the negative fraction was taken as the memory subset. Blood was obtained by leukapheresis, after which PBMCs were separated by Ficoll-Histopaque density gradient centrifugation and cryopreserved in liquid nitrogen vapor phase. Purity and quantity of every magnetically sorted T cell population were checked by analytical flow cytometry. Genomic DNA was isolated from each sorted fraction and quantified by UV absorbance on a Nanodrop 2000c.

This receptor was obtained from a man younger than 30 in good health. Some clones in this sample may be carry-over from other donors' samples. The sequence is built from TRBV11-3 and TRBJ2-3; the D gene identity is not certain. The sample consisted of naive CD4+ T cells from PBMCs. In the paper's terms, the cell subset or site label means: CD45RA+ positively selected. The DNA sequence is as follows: TGTGCCAGCAGCAACACAGATACGCAGTATTTT. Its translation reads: CASSNTDTQYF.